The 25 T cell receptor beta chains below all came from one sample that was sequenced in a study of CD8+CD57+ T cells in acquired aplastic anemia. Both TCR beta VDJ combination and CDR3 sequence profiling were carried out. Genomic DNA was the template for this profiling. TCRdb passed the reads through MiXCR, listing each CDR3 protein once. The sample carries 350,000 to 450,000 distinct CDR3 sequences, 65% to 80% recorded once. Sequenced input: sorted CD4+, CD8+, or CD8+CD57+ T cells (not recorded which) from PBMCs. The receptors here all came from a human donor in good health, serving as a control.

The rearrangement uses TRBV7-8 and TRBJ2-3; D is ambiguous. Trimming shortened V by 2 bases and J by 2 bases, and 11 bases separated the two germline ends. CDR3 length: 15 residues. In germline, CDR1 is SGHVS, CDR2 FQNEAQ. As DNA, the CDR3 is TGTGCCAGCAGCTTATCTCGCGGCTTCACAGATACGCAGTATTTT. This gives the protein CASSLSRGFTDTQYF.

The chain recombines TRBV20-1 with TRBJ2-1; D perhaps matches TRBD1 (5 bases). This CDR3 is 14 amino acids long. Trimming removed 4 bases at V and 8 bases at J, with 18 bases between. Germline V gives CDR1 DFQATT, CDR2 SNEGSKA (reference sequence). DNA of the CDR3: TGCAGTGCTAAACAGGTTCGGTATGGCTATGAGCAGTTCTTC. This encodes CSAKQVRYGYEQFF.

Turning to this clonotype: One junction end does not reproduce the germline sequence, and a read error may be involved. The chain couples TRBV15 to TRBJ1-2; D is unresolved. CDR3 size: 15 residues. Germline CDR1 and CDR2: LNHNV and YYDKDF (reference sequence). The CDR3 DNA reads as TGTGCCAGCAGCATCGATCGGATCGGGGATTATGGCTACACCTTC. Translation: CASSIDRIGDYGYTF.

The chain combines TRBV7-8 with TRBJ2-2; 12 nucleotides agree with TRBD2. CDR3 length equals 19 residues. Germline V gene lookup returns CDR1 SGHVS and CDR2 FQNEAQ. V lost 1 base, J lost 7 bases, and 13 bases stayed unmatched. The chain's CDR3 is CASSLDRTSGAFWIGELFF. For the CDR3, the DNA is TGTGCCAGCAGCTTAGATCGGACTAGCGGGGCCTTTTGGATCGGGGAGCTGTTTTTT. The variable domain in full, with the rest retrieved from reference TRBV7-8 and TRBJ2-2, is GAGVSQSPRYKVAKRGQDVALRCDPISGHVSLFWYQQALGQGPEFLTYFQNEAQLDKSGLPSDRFFAERPEGSVSTLKIQRTQQEDSAVYLCASSLDRTSGAFWIGELFFGEGSRLTVL.

As regards this clonotype: The junction and the germline gene differ at one end; a read error may be behind it. The CDR3 sequence: CATGRAELTGTESQYF. As DNA, the CDR3 is TGTGCCACCGGTAGAGCGGAGTTGACAGGGACAGAGTCCCAGTACTTC. The V and J genes are TRBV7-8 and TRBJ2-5, with 7 bases identical to TRBD1. This CDR3 comprises 16 residues. Per germline, CDR1 SGHVS and CDR2 FQNEAQ.

Regarding this clonotype: The CDR3 ends on some other residue instead of the conserved phenylalanine or tryptophan, so this is likely a read error. The DNA is left out, because the CDR3 cannot be placed on it with certainty; the CDR3 is given as TCRdb lists it. CDR3 sequence: CASSSTASGNTIFG. This rearrangement joins TRBV2 to TRBJ1-3. Per the germline V gene, CDR1 is SNHLY and CDR2 is FYNNEI. Termini included, the CDR3 measures 14 amino acids.

This chain joins TRBV20-1 and TRBJ2-3; 9 bases are a match to TRBD2. Germline V gene data show CDR1 as DFQATT and CDR2 as SNEGSKA (reference sequence). With 6 bases clipped from V and 2 bases from J, the junction kept 21 bases outside the gene matches. The CDR3 runs to 19 residues. The CDR3 DNA sequence: TGCAGTGCCCGGCGGGAGGGCGGGGGGGCCGCTCAGCACACAGATACGCAGTATTTT. It is translated as CSARREGGGAAQHTDTQYF.

This clonotype appeared many times. The genes are TRBV5-6 and TRBJ1-2, with a weak D call TRBD1 (5 bases). The CDR3 covers 15 residues. The germline V and J ends were trimmed by 0 bases and 3 bases, with 12 bases remaining between them. Looked up from germline, CDR1 is SGHDT and CDR2 is YYEEEE. The CDR3 sequence is CASSLAPTRDYGYTF. DNA for the CDR3: TGTGCCAGCAGCTTGGCCCCAACCAGGGACTATGGCTACACCTTC. Filled out from reference TRBV5-6 and TRBJ1-2, the complete variable domain reads DAGVTQSPTHLIKTRGQQVTLRCSPKSGHDTVSWYQQALGQGPQFIFQYYEEEERQRGNFPDRFSGHQFPNYSSELNVNALLLGDSALYLCASSLAPTRDYGYTFGSGTRLTVV.

In this sample, this clonotype turned up many times. J is TRBJ1-1 and V is TRBV6-1, with a tentative D call TRBD1 (6 bases). V lost 4 bases and J lost 4, with 13 bases in between. CDR3 length equals 14 residues. Per germline, CDR1 MNHNS and CDR2 SASEGT. CDR3 sequence: CASSGQVWATEAFF. CDR3 nucleotide sequence: TGTGCCAGCAGTGGACAGGTATGGGCCACTGAAGCTTTCTTT.

As concerns this clonotype: This sequence may be a read error, since a much larger clone differs from it by one base. V usage is TRBV2 and J usage is TRBJ1-2; D possibly corresponds to TRBD1 (6 bases). The CDR3 is made up of 13 amino acids. The germline gives CDR1 SNHLY, CDR2 FYNNEI. The V gene lost 7 bases and the J gene lost 7 bases, with 16 bases spanning the gap. The CDR3, as DNA: TGTGCCAGCAACCCACGGGGGGCAGGTGGCTACACCTTC. It is translated as CASNPRGAGGYTF.

This clonotype has more than one count but fewer than ten. The rearrangement joins TRBV7-2 to TRBJ2-4; TRBD1 agrees at 8 bases. The CDR3 is 13 amino acids. CDR1 is SGHTA and CDR2 is FQGNSA in the germline V gene. The V gene end was trimmed by 7 bases and the J gene end by 6 bases; junction bases not matched to a gene: 5. The CDR3 sequence: CASTRTGSNIQYF. The CDR3 bases are TGTGCCAGCACCCGGACAGGGTCAAACATTCAGTACTTC. The full variable domain, in which reference TRBV7-2 and TRBJ2-4 provide the parts outside the CDR3, is GAGVSQSPSNKVTEKGKDVELRCDPISGHTALYWYRQSLGQGLEFLIYFQGNSAPDKSGLPSDRFSAERTGGSVSTLTIQRTQQEDSAVYLCASTRTGSNIQYFGAGTRLSVL.

This chain links TRBV20-1 with TRBJ2-7; possibly TRBD1 or TRBD2 for D (6 bases each). Trimming shortened V by 5 bases and J by 11 bases, and 19 bases separated the two germline ends. The CDR3 length is 12 residues. Germline lookup yields CDR1 DFQATT and CDR2 SNEGSKA (reference sequence). Written as DNA, the CDR3 is TGCAGTGCTTCCCTCGGGGGCGGAGTGAAGTACTTC. Amino acids: CSASLGGGVKYF.

A word on this clonotype: Lacking the conserved final phenylalanine or tryptophan, this CDR3 likely reflects a read error. The V gene is TRBV4-3, the J gene TRBJ1-2; weak D call: TRBD1 (5 bases). This CDR3 is built from 16 residues. The V end lost 0 bases, the J end lost 3 bases, and 14 bases lay between the germline ends. The germline V gene has CDR1 LGHNA and CDR2 YSLEER. The CDR3 spells CASSQEPGTTDYGYTL. The CDR3 DNA reads TGCGCCAGCAGCCAAGAACCCGGGACTACGGACTATGGCTACACCCTC.

This rearrangement joins TRBV6-5 to TRBJ2-3; D remains ambiguous. CDR3 length: 13 amino acids. The ends were cut back, 8 bases at V and 2 bases at J, with 11 bases in the middle. Germline V gene sequence: CDR1 MNHEY, CDR2 SVGAGI. The CDR3 DNA reads TGTGCCAGCGGCGGACGGAACACAGATACGCAGTATTTT. Translated, it gives CASGGRNTDTQYF.

This chain connects TRBV10-1 to TRBJ1-2, with D perhaps TRBD1 (5 bases). Germline lookup yields CDR1 WNHNN and CDR2 SYGVQD (reference sequence). The CDR3 length is 14 residues. Trimming shortened V by 2 bases and J by 3 bases, and 10 bases separated the two germline ends. The CDR3 bases are TGCGCCAGCAGTGAGCCACGCAGGGACTATGGCTACACCTTC. This translates into CASSEPRRDYGYTF.

This chain links TRBV12-3 or TRBV12-4 with TRBJ2-7, with D unresolved. The V and J ends lost 5 bases and 4 bases respectively, with 12 bases between them. CDR3 size: 13 residues. Here the CDR3 reads CASSTDQGYEQYF. CDR3 nucleotides: TGTGCCAGCAGTACAGATCAAGGTTACGAGCAGTACTTC.

This clonotype was found many times. The chain links TRBV4-3 to TRBJ1-4, with D unresolved. The germline gives CDR1 LGHNA, CDR2 YSLEER. There are 15 residues in the CDR3. V lost 1 base, J lost 11 bases, and 17 bases lay in between. The CDR3 protein is CASSQVAGQVWKLFF. The CDR3 bases are TGCGCCAGCAGCCAAGTAGCGGGTCAAGTATGGAAACTGTTTTTT.

CDR3 sequence (DNA): TGTGCCAGCAGCTCCCAATCGGGGGGGGGCCGCTATGGCTACACCTTC. Translation: CASSSQSGGGRYGYTF. V is TRBV11-2 and J is TRBJ1-2; perhaps TRBD1 as D (6 bases). The germline CDR1 and CDR2 sequences are SGHAT and FQNNGV. The ends were cut back, 4 bases at V and 4 bases at J, with 19 bases in the middle. The CDR3 is 16 amino acids.

Details on this clonotype: The CDR3 end shows no conserved phenylalanine or tryptophan, and so a read error is likely. It is unclear where the CDR3 begins or ends on the DNA, so no DNA is shown, and the CDR3 is as TCRdb lists it. The chain uses TRBV2 and TRBJ1-6. The germline CDR1 and CDR2 sequences are SNHLY and FYNNEI. 14 amino acids form the CDR3, both terminal residues included. CDR3 region: CASSGNGAEAPFGQ.

This clonotype was detected ten times or more. The chain couples TRBV20-1 to TRBJ1-2, with D uncertain. With 3 bases removed from V and 4 bases from J, the gap between germline ends came to 6 bases. CDR1 and CDR2 from the germline V gene are DFQATT and SNEGSKA (reference sequence). The CDR3 spans 11 residues. The CDR3 nucleotides are TGCAGTGCTAGGGAAACCTATGGCTACACCTTC. It specifies CSARETYGYTF.

The J gene is TRBJ1-1, the V gene TRBV5-1, with D perhaps TRBD1 (6 bases). Germline values: CDR1 SGHRS, CDR2 YFSETQ. The V and J ends lost 2 bases and 14 bases respectively, with 22 bases between them. The CDR3 length is 14 residues. The CDR3 protein is CASSFGQTNNDYFF. Here the CDR3 DNA reads TGCGCCAGCAGCTTCGGACAGACTAACAATGACTACTTCTTT.

The chain recombines TRBV7-3 with TRBJ2-7, with D tentatively TRBD1 or TRBD2 (6 bases each). V lost 1 base and J 6 bases, leaving 16 bases between the germline ends. The CDR3 length is 15 residues. Germline CDR1 SGHTA, CDR2 FQGTGA. The CDR3 reads CASSLSGDTYSEQYF. CDR3 DNA: TGTGCCAGCAGCTTAAGCGGGGACACCTACTCCGAGCAGTACTTC.

The gene calls are TRBV7-2 and TRBJ2-1, with D unclear. Trimming stripped 5 bases from V and 16 bases from J, with 27 bases between. CDR1 is SGHTA, CDR2 FQGNSA, per germline. The CDR3 has 15 amino acids. The CDR3 sequence: CASSTRKGHYNDFFF. CDR3 DNA sequence: TGTGCCAGCAGCACCCGGAAGGGCCACTACAATGATTTTTTCTTC.

The V call is TRBV20-1, the J call TRBJ1-5; D unresolved. The length of the CDR3 is 16 residues. The germline gives CDR1 DFQATT, CDR2 SNEGSKA (reference sequence). V was shortened by 4 bases and J by 2 bases, with 18 bases between the two germline ends. CDR3 amino acids: CSAKTGLPYGNQPQHF. DNA of the CDR3: TGCAGTGCTAAAACCGGGCTGCCGTATGGCAATCAGCCCCAGCATTTT.

This clonotype was recorded at least ten times. J is TRBJ1-4 and V is TRBV10-1, with 7 bases identical to TRBD1. V trimming: 6 bases; J trimming: 0 bases; junction bases outside the gene matches: 7. Germline values: CDR1 WNHNN, CDR2 SYGVQD (reference sequence). The CDR3 length is 16 residues. In nucleotides, the CDR3 is TGCGCCAGCAGGAGGGGGCGGGGGGCAACTAATGAAAAACTGTTTTTT. It encodes CASRRGRGATNEKLFF.